A single TCR beta chain is shown here with its context. Its antigen is as yet unknown. CDR1 is SGHVS and CDR2 is FNYEAQ in the germline V gene. Between the trimmed V and J ends, which lost 2 bases and 4 bases, there was a span of 12 bases. This CDR3 is 14 amino acids long. Universal primer sites and UMIs were introduced during 5'RACE template-switching synthesis of TCR cDNA. TCRdb re-called the 5' RACE reads through MiXCR, storing one row per CDR3 protein. The sample has hundreds of thousands of distinct CDR3 sequences, roughly 6.2% seen once; the top ten hold over 14%. The data stem from a study of T cells after yellow fever vaccination. Overall study findings and caveats: A weaker but faster secondary response was observed, peaking on day 5 versus 15. The appearance of a small share of clonotypes in both CD4 and CD8 compartments was observed. Boosting was followed by the reappearance of most primary-vaccination clones (around 95% CD4, 70% to 90% CD8).

The TCR comes from a man younger than 45 who received the YFV17D yellow fever vaccine. This chain connects TRBV7-6 to TRBJ2-7; maybe TRBD2 (5 bases). Sequences were derived from PBMCs, sampled 5 days after the yellow fever booster vaccination. The CDR3 DNA follows: TGTGCCAGCAGCTTAAATGTCGGGGTTTACGAGCAGTACTTC. Residues: CASSLNVGVYEQYF.